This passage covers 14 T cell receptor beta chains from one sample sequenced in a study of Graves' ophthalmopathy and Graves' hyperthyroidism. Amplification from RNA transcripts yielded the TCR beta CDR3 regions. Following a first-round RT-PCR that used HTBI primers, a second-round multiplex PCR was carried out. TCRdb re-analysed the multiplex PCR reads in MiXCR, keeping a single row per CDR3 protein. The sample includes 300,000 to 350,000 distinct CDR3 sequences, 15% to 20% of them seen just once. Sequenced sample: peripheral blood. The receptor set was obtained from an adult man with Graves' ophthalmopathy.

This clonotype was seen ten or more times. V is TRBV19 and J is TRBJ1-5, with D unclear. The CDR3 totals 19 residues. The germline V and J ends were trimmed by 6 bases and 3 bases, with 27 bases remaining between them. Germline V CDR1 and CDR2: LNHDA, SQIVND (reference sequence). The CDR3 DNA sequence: TGTGCCAGTAGCACGTTCAGACCGTCCACCAACTTGATCAATCAGCCCCAGCATTTT. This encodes CASSTFRPSTNLINQPQHF.

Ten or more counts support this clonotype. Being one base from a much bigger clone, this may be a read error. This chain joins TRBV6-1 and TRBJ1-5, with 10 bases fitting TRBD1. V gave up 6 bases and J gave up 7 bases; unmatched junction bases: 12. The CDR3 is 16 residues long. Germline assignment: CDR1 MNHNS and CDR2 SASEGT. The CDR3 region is CASRSPGQGLRQPQHF. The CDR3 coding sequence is TGTGCCAGCAGGTCGCCGGGACAGGGGCTCCGGCAGCCCCAGCATTTT.

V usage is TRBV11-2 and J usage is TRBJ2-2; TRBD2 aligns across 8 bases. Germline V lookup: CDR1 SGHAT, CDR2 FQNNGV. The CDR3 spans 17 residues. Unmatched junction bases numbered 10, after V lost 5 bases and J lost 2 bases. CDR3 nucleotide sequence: TGTGCCAGCAGCAGGGTTACTAGCGGAAGAAACACCGGGGAGCTGTTTTTT. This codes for CASSRVTSGRNTGELFF.

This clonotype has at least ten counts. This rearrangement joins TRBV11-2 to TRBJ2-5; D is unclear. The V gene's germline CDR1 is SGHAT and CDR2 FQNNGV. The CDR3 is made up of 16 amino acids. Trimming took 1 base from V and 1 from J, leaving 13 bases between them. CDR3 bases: TGTGCCAGCAGCTTAGTCCGCGGTACCTCCCAAGAGACCCAGTACTTC. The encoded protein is CASSLVRGTSQETQYF.

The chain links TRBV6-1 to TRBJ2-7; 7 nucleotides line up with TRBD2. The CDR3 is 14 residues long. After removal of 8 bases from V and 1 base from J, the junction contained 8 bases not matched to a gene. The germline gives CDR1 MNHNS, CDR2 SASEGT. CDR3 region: CASQGLVSSYEQYF. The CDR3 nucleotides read TGTGCCAGCCAAGGACTAGTGTCGTCCTACGAGCAGTACTTC.

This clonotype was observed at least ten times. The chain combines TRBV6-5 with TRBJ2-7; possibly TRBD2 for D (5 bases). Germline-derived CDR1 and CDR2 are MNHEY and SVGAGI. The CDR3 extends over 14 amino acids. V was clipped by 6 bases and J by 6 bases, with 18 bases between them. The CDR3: CASSPSPLASEQYF. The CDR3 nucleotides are TGTGCCAGCAGCCCTAGCCCCCTTGCATCCGAGCAGTACTTC.

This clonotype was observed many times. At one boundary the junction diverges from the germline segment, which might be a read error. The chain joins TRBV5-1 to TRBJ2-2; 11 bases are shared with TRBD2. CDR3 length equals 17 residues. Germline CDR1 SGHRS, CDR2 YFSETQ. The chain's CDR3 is CASTLGLAGGIAGELFF. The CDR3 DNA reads TGCGCCAGCACCTTGGGGCTAGCGGGGGGAATCGCCGGGGAGCTGTTTTTT.

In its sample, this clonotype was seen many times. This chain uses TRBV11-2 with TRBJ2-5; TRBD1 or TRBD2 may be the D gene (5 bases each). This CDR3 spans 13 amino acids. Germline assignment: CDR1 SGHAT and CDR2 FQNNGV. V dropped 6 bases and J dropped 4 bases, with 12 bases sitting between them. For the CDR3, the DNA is TGTGCCAGCAGTATTCAGGGAGTAGAGACCCAGTACTTC. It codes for CASSIQGVETQYF.

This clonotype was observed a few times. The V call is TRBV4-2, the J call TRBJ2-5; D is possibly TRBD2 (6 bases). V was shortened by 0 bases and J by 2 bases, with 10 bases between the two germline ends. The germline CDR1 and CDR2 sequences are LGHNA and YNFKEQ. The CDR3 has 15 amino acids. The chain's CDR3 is CASSQDRGEQETQYF. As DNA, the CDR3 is TGTGCCAGCAGCCAAGATCGCGGGGAGCAAGAGACCCAGTACTTC.

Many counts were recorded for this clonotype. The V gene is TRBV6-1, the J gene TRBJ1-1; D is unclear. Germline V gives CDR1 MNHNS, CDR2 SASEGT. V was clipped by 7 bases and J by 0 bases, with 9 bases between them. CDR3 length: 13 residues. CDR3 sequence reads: CASKVGLNTEAFF. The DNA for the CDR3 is TGTGCCAGCAAGGTGGGATTGAACACTGAAGCTTTCTTT.

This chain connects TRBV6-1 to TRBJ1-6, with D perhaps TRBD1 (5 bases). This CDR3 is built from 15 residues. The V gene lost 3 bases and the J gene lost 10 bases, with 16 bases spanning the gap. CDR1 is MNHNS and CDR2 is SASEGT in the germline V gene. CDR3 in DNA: TGTGCCAGCAGTGACCGGATAGGGAGGACATCACCCCTCCACTTT. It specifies CASSDRIGRTSPLHF.

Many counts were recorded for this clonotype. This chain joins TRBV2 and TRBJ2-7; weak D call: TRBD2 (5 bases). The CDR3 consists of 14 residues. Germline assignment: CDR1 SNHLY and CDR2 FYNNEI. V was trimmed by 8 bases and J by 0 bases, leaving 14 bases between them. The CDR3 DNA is TGTGCCAGCGTTGACGGAGGCAACTCCTACGAGCAGTACTTC. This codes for CASVDGGNSYEQYF.

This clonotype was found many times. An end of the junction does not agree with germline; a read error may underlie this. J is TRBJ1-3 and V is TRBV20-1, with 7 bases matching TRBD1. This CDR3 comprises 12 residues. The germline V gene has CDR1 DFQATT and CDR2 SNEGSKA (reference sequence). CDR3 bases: TGCAGTGCTCCCGACAGGGTTAACACTATATATTTT. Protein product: CSAPDRVNTIYF.

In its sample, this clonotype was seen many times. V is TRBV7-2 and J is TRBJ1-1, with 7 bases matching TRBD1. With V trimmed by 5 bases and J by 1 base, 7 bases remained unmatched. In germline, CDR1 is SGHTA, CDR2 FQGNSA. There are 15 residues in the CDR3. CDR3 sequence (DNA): TGTGCCAGCAGCCCGCCGGGACAGAGGAACACTGAAGCTTTCTTT. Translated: CASSPPGQRNTEAFF.